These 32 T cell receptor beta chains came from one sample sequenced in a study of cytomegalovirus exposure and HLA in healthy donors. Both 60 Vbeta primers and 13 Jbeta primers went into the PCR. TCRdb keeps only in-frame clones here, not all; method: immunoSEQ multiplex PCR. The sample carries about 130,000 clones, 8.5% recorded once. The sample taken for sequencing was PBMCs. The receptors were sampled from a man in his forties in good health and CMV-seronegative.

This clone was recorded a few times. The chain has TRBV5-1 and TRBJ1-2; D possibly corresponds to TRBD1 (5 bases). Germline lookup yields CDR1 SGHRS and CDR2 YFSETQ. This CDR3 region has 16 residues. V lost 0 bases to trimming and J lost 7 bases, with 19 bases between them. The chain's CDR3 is CASSLELPQGAFGYTF. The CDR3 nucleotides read TGCGCCAGCAGCTTGGAACTGCCCCAAGGGGCCTTTGGCTACACCTTC. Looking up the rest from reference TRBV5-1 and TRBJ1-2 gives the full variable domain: KAGVTQTPRYLIKTRGQQVTLSCSPISGHRSVSWYQQTPGQGLQFLFEYFSETQRNKGNFPGRFSGRQFSNSRSEMNVSTLELGDSALYLCASSLELPQGAFGYTFGSGTRLTVV.

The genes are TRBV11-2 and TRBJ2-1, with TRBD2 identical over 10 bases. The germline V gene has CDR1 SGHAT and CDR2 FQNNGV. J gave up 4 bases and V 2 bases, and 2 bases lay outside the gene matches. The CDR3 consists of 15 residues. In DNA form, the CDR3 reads TGTGCCAGCAGCTTAAAGCGGGGGGGTTACAATGAGCAGTTCTTC. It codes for CASSLKRGGYNEQFF.

CDR3 DNA: TGTGCCAGCAGCGTCCGGACAGACCGGGAGACCCAGTACTTC. Its translation: CASSVRTDRETQYF. V is TRBV7-8 and J is TRBJ2-5; tentative D call: TRBD1 (6 bases). With 5 bases removed from V and 5 bases from J, the gap between germline ends came to 15 bases. In germline, CDR1 is SGHVS, CDR2 FQNEAQ. This CDR3 is built from 14 residues.

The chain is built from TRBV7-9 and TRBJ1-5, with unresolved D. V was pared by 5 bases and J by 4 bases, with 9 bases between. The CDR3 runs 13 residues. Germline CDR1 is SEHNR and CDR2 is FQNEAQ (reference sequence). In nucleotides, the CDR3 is TGTGCCAGCAGCCCCTCCCCGAATCAGCCCCAGCATTTT. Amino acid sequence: CASSPSPNQPQHF.

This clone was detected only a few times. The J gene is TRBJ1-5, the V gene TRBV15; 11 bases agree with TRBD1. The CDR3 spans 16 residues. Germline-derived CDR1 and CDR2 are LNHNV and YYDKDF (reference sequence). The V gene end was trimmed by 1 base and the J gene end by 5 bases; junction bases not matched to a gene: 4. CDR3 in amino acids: CATSRVDRGPDQPQHF. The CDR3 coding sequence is TGTGCCACCAGCAGAGTGGACAGGGGGCCCGATCAGCCCCAGCATTTT. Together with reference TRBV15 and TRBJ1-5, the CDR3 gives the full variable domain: DAMVIQNPRYQVTQFGKPVTLSCSQTLNHNVMYWYQQKSSQAPKLLFHYYDKDFNNEADTPDNFQSRRPNTSFCFLDIRSPGLGDTAMYLCATSRVDRGPDQPQHFGDGTRLSIL.

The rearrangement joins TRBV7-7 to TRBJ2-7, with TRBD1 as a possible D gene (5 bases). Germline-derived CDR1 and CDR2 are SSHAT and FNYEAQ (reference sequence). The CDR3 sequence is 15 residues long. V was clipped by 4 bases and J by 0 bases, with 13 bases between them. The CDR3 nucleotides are TGTGCCAGCAGCTATCTTTTCGACAGCTCCTACGAGCAGTACTTC. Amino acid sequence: CASSYLFDSSYEQYF.

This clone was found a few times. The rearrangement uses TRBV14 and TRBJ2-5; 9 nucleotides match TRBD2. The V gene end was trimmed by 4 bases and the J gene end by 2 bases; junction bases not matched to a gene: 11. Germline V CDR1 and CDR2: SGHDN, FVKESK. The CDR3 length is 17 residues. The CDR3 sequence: CASSPRIGGGVQETQYF. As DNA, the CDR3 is TGTGCCAGCAGCCCCCGGATTGGCGGGGGGGTGCAAGAGACCCAGTACTTC.

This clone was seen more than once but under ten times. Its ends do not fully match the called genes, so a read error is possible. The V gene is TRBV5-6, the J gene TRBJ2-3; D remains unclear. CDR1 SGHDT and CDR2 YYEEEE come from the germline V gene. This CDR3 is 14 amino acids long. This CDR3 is CATSDWANSDTQYF. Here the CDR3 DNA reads TGTGCCACCAGCGATTGGGCGAATTCAGATACGCAGTATTTT.

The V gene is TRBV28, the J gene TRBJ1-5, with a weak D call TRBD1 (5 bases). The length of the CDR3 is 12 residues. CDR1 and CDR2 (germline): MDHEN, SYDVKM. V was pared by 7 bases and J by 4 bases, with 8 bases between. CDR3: CASNQGNQPQHF. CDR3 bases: TGTGCCAGCAACCAGGGAAATCAGCCCCAGCATTTT.

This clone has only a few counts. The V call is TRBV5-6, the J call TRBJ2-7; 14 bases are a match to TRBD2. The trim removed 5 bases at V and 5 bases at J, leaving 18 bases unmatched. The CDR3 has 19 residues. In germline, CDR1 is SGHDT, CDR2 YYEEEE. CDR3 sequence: CASSSDPGLAGAAGDEQYF. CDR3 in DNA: TGTGCCAGCAGTTCTGACCCGGGACTAGCGGGGGCGGCAGGGGACGAGCAGTACTTC.

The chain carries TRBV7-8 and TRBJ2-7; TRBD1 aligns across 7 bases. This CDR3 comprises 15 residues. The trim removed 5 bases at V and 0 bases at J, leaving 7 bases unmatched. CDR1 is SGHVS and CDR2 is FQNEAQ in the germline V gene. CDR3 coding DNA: TGTGCCAGCAGCGGAATCCGGGACAGCTCCTACGAGCAGTACTTC. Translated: CASSGIRDSSYEQYF.

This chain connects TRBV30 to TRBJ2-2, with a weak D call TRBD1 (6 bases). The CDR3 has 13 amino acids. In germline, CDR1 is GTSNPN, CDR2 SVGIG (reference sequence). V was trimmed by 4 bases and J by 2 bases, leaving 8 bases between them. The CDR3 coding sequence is TGTGCCTGGACAGGGGAAAACACCGGGGAGCTGTTTTTT. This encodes CAWTGENTGELFF. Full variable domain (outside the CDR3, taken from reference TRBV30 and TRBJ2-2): SQTIHQWPATLVQPVGSPLSLECTVEGTSNPNLYWYRQAAGRGLQLLFYSVGIGQISSEVPQNLSASRPQDRQFILSSKKLLLSDSGFYLCAWTGENTGELFFGEGSRLTVL.

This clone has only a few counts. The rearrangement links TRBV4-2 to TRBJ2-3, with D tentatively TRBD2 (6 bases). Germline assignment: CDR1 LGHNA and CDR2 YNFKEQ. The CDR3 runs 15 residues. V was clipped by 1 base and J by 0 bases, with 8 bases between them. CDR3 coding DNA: TGTGCCAGCAGCCAAGGGCTAGCGAGCACAGATACGCAGTATTTT. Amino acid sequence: CASSQGLASTDTQYF.

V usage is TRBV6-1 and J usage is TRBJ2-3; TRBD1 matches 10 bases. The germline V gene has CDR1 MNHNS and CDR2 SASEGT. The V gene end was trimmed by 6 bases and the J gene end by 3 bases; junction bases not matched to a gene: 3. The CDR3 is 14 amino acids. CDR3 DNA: TGTGCCAGCAGGAAGGGACAGGGGACAGATACGCAGTATTTT. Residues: CASRKGQGTDTQYF.

The CDR3: CASSVGRGGAIADTQYF. CDR3 sequence (DNA): TGTGCCAGCAGCGTAGGGCGCGGGGGGGCCATCGCAGATACGCAGTATTTT. The J gene is TRBJ2-3, the V gene TRBV9; 9 bases are shared with TRBD2. Looked up from germline, CDR1 is SGDLS and CDR2 is YYNGEE. There are 17 residues in the CDR3. V shed 0 bases, J shed 4 bases, and the junction held 9 bases outside the gene matches.

Here the CDR3 reads CATSREMGQVYEQYF. CDR3 DNA: TGTGCCACCAGCAGAGAAATGGGTCAGGTATACGAGCAGTACTTC. The chain combines TRBV15 with TRBJ2-7, with D unresolved. The CDR3 sequence is 15 residues long. CDR1 and CDR2 (germline): LNHNV, YYDKDF (reference sequence). V was clipped by 0 bases and J by 4 bases, with 13 bases between them.

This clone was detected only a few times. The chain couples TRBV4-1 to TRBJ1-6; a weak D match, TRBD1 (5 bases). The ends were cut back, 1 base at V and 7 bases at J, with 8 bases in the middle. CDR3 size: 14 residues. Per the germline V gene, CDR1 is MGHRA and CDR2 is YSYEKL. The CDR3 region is CASSQGRENSPLHF. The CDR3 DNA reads TGCGCCAGCAGCCAAGGCAGGGAAAATTCACCCCTCCACTTT.

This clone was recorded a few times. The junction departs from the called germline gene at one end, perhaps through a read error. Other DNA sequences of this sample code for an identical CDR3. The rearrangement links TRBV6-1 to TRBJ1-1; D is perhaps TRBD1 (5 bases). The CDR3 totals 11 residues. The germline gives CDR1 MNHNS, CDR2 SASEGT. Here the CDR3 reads CASRSTGLSFF. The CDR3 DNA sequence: TGTGCCAGCAGATCGACGGGACTCAGCTTTTTT.

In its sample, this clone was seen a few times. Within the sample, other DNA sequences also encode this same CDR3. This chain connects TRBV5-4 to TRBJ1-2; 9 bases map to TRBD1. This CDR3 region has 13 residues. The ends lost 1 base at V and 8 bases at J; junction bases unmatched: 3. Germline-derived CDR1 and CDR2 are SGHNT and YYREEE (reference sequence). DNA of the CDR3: TGTGCCAGCAGCTTGAGGGACAGGGTCGGCTACACCTTC. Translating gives CASSLRDRVGYTF.

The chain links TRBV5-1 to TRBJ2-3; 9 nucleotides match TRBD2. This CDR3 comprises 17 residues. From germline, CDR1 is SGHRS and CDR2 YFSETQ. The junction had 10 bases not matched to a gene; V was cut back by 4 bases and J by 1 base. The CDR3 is CASSPAVSGGRTDTQYF. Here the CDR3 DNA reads TGCGCCAGCAGCCCGGCCGTTAGCGGGGGCCGCACAGATACGCAGTATTTT.

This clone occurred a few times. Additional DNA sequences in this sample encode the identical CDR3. The CDR3 DNA is TGCGCCAGCAGCCAAGATTCGCAGGGGCGTGGCGAGCAGTACTTC. Translating gives CASSQDSQGRGEQYF. The chain is built from TRBV4-1 and TRBJ2-7, with D perhaps TRBD1 (6 bases). Trimming stripped 0 bases from V and 6 bases from J, with 15 bases between. This CDR3 contains 15 residues. The germline gives CDR1 MGHRA, CDR2 YSYEKL.

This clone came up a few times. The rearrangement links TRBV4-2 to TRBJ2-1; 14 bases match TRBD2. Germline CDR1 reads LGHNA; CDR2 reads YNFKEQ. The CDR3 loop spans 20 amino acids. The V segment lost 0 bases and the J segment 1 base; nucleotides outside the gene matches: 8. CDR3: CASSQDPGLAGANSYNEQFF. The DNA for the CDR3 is TGTGCCAGCAGCCAAGATCCGGGACTAGCGGGGGCCAATTCCTACAATGAGCAGTTCTTC.

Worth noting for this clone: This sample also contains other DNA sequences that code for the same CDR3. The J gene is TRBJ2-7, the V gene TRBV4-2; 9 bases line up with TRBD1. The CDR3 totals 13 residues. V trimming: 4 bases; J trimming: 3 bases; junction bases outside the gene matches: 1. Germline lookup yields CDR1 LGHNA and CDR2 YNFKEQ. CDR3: CASSPDRGYEQYF. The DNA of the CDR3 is TGTGCCAGCAGCCCGGACAGGGGCTACGAGCAGTACTTC.

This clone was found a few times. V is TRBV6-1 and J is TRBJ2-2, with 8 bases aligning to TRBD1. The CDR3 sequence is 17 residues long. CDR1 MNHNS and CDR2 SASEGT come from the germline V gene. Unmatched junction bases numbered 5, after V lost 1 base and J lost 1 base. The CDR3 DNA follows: TGTGCCAGCAGTGAAGGGAACAGGGGGAAGAACACCGGGGAGCTGTTTTTT. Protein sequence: CASSEGNRGKNTGELFF.

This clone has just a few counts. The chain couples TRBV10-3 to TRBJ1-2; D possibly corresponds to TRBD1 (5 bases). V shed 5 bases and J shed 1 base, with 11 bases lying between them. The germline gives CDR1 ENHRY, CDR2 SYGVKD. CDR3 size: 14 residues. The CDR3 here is CAISKDRFNYGYTF. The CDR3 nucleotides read TGTGCCATCAGTAAAGACAGATTTAACTATGGCTACACCTTC.

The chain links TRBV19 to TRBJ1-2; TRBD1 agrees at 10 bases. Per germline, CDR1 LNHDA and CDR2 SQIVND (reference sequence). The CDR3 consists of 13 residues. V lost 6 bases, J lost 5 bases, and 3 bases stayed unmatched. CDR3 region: CASRGTGEYGYTF. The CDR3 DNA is TGTGCCAGTAGGGGGACAGGGGAATATGGCTACACCTTC.

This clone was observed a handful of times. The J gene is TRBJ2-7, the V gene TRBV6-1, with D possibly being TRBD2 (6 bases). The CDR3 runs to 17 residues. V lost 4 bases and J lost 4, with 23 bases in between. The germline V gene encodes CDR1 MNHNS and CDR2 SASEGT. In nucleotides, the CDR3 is TGTGCCAGCAGTGGGGCTGGGGGGAACCTTAGACCTTACGAGCAGTACTTC. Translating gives CASSGAGGNLRPYEQYF.

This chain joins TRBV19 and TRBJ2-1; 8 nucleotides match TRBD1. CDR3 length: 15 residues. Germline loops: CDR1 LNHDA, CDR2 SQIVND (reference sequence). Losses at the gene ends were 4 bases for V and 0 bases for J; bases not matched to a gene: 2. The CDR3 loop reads CASSTDRGSYNEQFF. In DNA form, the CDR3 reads TGTGCCAGTAGTACCGACAGGGGCTCCTACAATGAGCAGTTCTTC.

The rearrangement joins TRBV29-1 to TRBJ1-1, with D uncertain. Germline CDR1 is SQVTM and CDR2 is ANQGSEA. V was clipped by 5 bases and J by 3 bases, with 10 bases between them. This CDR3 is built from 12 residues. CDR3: CSVSLLDTEAFF. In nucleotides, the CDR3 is TGCAGCGTTTCCTTGTTAGACACTGAAGCTTTCTTT.

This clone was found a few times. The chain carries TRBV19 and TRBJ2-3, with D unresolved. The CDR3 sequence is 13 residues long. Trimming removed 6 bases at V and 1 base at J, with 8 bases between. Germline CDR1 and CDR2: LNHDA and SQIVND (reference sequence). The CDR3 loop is CASRPSGTDTQYF. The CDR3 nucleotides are TGTGCCAGTAGACCCAGCGGCACAGATACGCAGTATTTT.

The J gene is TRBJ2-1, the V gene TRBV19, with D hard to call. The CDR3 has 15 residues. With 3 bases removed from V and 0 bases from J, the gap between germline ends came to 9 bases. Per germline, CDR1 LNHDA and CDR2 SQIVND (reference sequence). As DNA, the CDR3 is TGTGCCAGTAGTATTCAGGTCCCCTCCTACAATGAGCAGTTCTTC. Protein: CASSIQVPSYNEQFF.

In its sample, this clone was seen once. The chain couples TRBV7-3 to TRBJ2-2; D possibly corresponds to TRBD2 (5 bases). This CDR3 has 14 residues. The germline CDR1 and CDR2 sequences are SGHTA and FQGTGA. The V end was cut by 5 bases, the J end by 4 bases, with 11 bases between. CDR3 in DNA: TGTGCCAGCAGCACCAGCGGTGGCACCGGGGAGCTGTTTTTT. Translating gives CASSTSGGTGELFF. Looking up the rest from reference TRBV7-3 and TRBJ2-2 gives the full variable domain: GAGVSQTPSNKVTEKGKYVELRCDPISGHTALYWYRQSLGQGPEFLIYFQGTGAADDSGLPNDRFFAVRPEGSVSTLKIQRTERGDSAVYLCASSTSGGTGELFFGEGSRLTVL.